The rows below give T cell receptor beta chains drawn from one sample of a study of technical replicates of blood from a few donors. Produced via immunoSEQ multiplex PCR; TCRdb's table is partial and in-frame only. Among tens of thousands of clones, around 94% were seen once, and the ten largest hold about 0.4%. The sequenced sample consisted of T cells isolated from PBMCs. These receptors came from a human donor in good health. Each CDR3 is given with its conserved first and last residue. The order of the fields is V gene, D gene, J gene, clone size, CDR3 protein, CDR3 DNA. The D gene is left open where the match is weak. The size of a clone is reported for some rows only, either as once, few or many, or as a class for expanded clones.

V gene: TRBV7-9
D gene: -
J gene: TRBJ1-3
clone size: -
CDR3 protein: CAVGAPKSSGNTIYF
CDR3 DNA: TGTGCCGTGGGGGCACCAAAGAGCTCTGGAAACACCATATATTTT

V gene: TRBV6-6
D gene: TRBD1
J gene: TRBJ2-7
clone size: -
CDR3 protein: CASRQDRVGFEQYF
CDR3 DNA: TGTGCCAGCAGACAAGACAGGGTGGGGTTCGAGCAGTACTTC

V gene: TRBV10-2
D gene: TRBD2
J gene: TRBJ2-3
clone size: few
CDR3 protein: CASTLAGGSDTQYF
CDR3 DNA: TGCGCCAGCACCTTAGCGGGGGGATCAGATACGCAGTATTTT

V gene: TRBV6-1
D gene: -
J gene: TRBJ2-3
clone size: -
CDR3 protein: CASSLTPLRGDTQYF
CDR3 DNA: TGTGCCAGCAGTCTTACCCCCCTAAGGGGAGATACGCAGTATTTT

V gene: TRBV9
D gene: TRBD2
J gene: TRBJ2-7
clone size: -
CDR3 protein: CASSVVASGGEQYF
CDR3 DNA: TGTGCCAGCAGCGTAGTGGCTAGCGGGGGCGAGCAGTACTTC

V gene: TRBV30
D gene: TRBD1
J gene: TRBJ2-7
clone size: -
CDR3 protein: CAWRRDREITYEQYF
CDR3 DNA: TGTGCCTGGAGACGGGACAGGGAAATTACCTACGAGCAGTACTTC

V gene: TRBV19
D gene: TRBD2
J gene: TRBJ2-7
clone size: -
CDR3 protein: CASSIVFTSGNLYEQYF
CDR3 DNA: TGTGCCAGTAGTATAGTTTTCACTAGCGGGAATCTCTACGAGCAGTACTTC

V gene: TRBV30
D gene: TRBD1
J gene: TRBJ1-1
clone size: -
CDR3 protein: CAWSKEGGGRAFF
CDR3 DNA: TGTGCCTGGAGTAAAGAAGGGGGCGGAAGAGCTTTCTTT

V gene: TRBV10-3
D gene: -
J gene: TRBJ2-3
clone size: -
CDR3 protein: CAISQTSDTQYF
CDR3 DNA: TGTGCCATCAGTCAGACTTCAGATACGCAGTATTTT

V gene: TRBV4-2
D gene: -
J gene: TRBJ1-2
clone size: -
CDR3 protein: CASSQEGIGGRKGYTF
CDR3 DNA: TGTGCCAGCAGCCAAGAGGGTATTGGGGGGAGGAAGGGCTACACCTTC

V gene: TRBV9
D gene: TRBD2
J gene: TRBJ2-6
clone size: -
CDR3 protein: CASSVGIAGGWGANVLTF
CDR3 DNA: TGTGCCAGCAGCGTAGGGATAGCGGGAGGGTGGGGGGCCAACGTCCTGACTTTC

V gene: TRBV6-1
D gene: -
J gene: TRBJ1-1
clone size: -
CDR3 protein: CASSLAGKGTEAFF
CDR3 DNA: TGTGCCAGCAGTTTGGCAGGGAAGGGCACTGAAGCTTTCTTT

V gene: TRBV7-9
D gene: -
J gene: TRBJ2-1
clone size: -
CDR3 protein: CASSPLGGINEQFF
CDR3 DNA: TGTGCCAGCAGCCCTCTTGGGGGGATCAATGAGCAGTTCTTC

V gene: TRBV27
D gene: TRBD1
J gene: TRBJ1-1
clone size: -
CDR3 protein: CASSLGQENTEAFF
CDR3 DNA: TGTGCCAGCAGTTTAGGACAGGAGAACACTGAAGCTTTCTTT

V gene: TRBV7-9
D gene: TRBD1
J gene: TRBJ2-1
clone size: -
CDR3 protein: CASSYNPRTGLSYNEQFF
CDR3 DNA: TGTGCCAGCAGCTATAACCCGAGGACAGGCCTCTCCTACAATGAGCAGTTCTTC

V gene: TRBV14
D gene: -
J gene: TRBJ2-7
clone size: -
CDR3 protein: CASSQDLFFLDPGAYEQYF
CDR3 DNA: TGTGCCAGCAGCCAAGACCTGTTCTTCTTGGACCCGGGGGCCTACGAGCAGTACTTC

V gene: TRBV5-6
D gene: -
J gene: TRBJ1-4
clone size: -
CDR3 protein: CASSFTGGEKLFF
CDR3 DNA: TGTGCCAGCAGCTTTACGGGGGGGGAAAAACTGTTTTTT

V gene: TRBV28
D gene: -
J gene: TRBJ1-5
clone size: -
CDR3 protein: CASSFAGQGNQPQHF
CDR3 DNA: TGTGCCAGCAGTTTCGCCGGACAAGGGAATCAGCCCCAGCATTTT

V gene: TRBV7-9
D gene: -
J gene: TRBJ2-2
clone size: once
CDR3 protein: CASIPLEGADGELFF
CDR3 DNA: TGTGCCAGCATCCCGCTGGAGGGGGCTGACGGGGAGCTGTTTTTT

V gene: TRBV19
D gene: -
J gene: TRBJ1-1
clone size: -
CDR3 protein: CASSIAREGEAFF
CDR3 DNA: TGTGCCAGTAGTATAGCTAGGGAGGGTGAAGCTTTCTTT

V gene: TRBV19
D gene: -
J gene: TRBJ2-7
clone size: -
CDR3 protein: CASSQRSTPGEQYF
CDR3 DNA: TGTGCCAGTTCTCAACGGTCCACCCCTGGCGAGCAGTACTTC

V gene: TRBV7-9
D gene: -
J gene: TRBJ2-3
clone size: once
CDR3 protein: CASCAGSSTDTQYF
CDR3 DNA: TGTGCCAGCTGCGCAGGGTCTAGCACAGATACGCAGTATTTT

V gene: TRBV6-5
D gene: -
J gene: TRBJ1-5
clone size: once
CDR3 protein: CASSPPGGREPQHF
CDR3 DNA: TGTGCCAGCAGCCCCCCGGGAGGGAGGGAGCCCCAGCATTTT

V gene: TRBV2
D gene: TRBD1
J gene: TRBJ1-5
clone size: -
CDR3 protein: CASSESQGAYQPQHF
CDR3 DNA: TGTGCCAGCAGTGAATCCCAGGGGGCGTACCAGCCCCAGCATTTT

V gene: TRBV27
D gene: -
J gene: TRBJ2-1
clone size: -
CDR3 protein: CASSLVGERYNEQFF
CDR3 DNA: TGTGCCAGCAGTTTAGTCGGTGAACGGTACAATGAGCAGTTCTTC

V gene: TRBV9
D gene: -
J gene: TRBJ1-4
clone size: -
CDR3 protein: CASSVALAGNEKLFF
CDR3 DNA: TGTGCCAGCAGCGTAGCTTTGGCGGGGAATGAAAAACTGTTTTTT

V gene: TRBV29-1
D gene: TRBD2
J gene: TRBJ2-6
clone size: -
CDR3 protein: CSVIWLAGGPIRANVLTF
CDR3 DNA: TGCAGCGTTATCTGGCTAGCGGGAGGGCCCATCAGGGCCAACGTCCTGACTTTC

V gene: TRBV9
D gene: -
J gene: TRBJ2-5
clone size: -
CDR3 protein: CASSVGGGVTKETQYF
CDR3 DNA: TGTGCCAGCAGCGTAGGTGGAGGGGTTACGAAAGAGACCCAGTACTTC

V gene: TRBV7-3
D gene: TRBD1
J gene: TRBJ2-1
clone size: few
CDR3 protein: CASSLGQGAHNEQFF
CDR3 DNA: TGTGCCAGCAGCCTAGGACAGGGGGCCCACAATGAGCAGTTCTTC

V gene: TRBV30
D gene: -
J gene: TRBJ2-7
clone size: -
CDR3 protein: CAWSVEGLYKYF
CDR3 DNA: TGTGCCTGGAGTGTAGAGGGACTGTATAAGTACTTC

V gene: TRBV28
D gene: -
J gene: TRBJ1-5
clone size: -
CDR3 protein: CASSLPLGGQPQHF
CDR3 DNA: TGTGCCAGCAGTCTCCCTTTGGGGGGGCAGCCCCAGCATTTT

V gene: TRBV7-9
D gene: TRBD1
J gene: TRBJ2-2
clone size: -
CDR3 protein: CASSPDRGRAGELFF
CDR3 DNA: TGTGCCAGCAGCCCGGACAGGGGGAGGGCCGGGGAGCTGTTTTTT

V gene: TRBV29-1
D gene: -
J gene: TRBJ1-2
clone size: -
CDR3 protein: CSVTASGNYGYTF
CDR3 DNA: TGCAGCGTTACAGCCTCGGGAAACTATGGCTACACCTTC

V gene: TRBV6-5
D gene: TRBD1
J gene: TRBJ2-1
clone size: -
CDR3 protein: CASTGGTGRDEQFF
CDR3 DNA: TGTGCCAGCACCGGAGGGACAGGGCGGGATGAGCAGTTCTTC

V gene: TRBV28
D gene: -
J gene: TRBJ1-2
clone size: -
CDR3 protein: CASSLVLGRGKGYTF
CDR3 DNA: TGTGCCAGCAGTTTAGTCTTGGGCAGGGGAAAGGGCTACACCTTC

V gene: TRBV6-5
D gene: -
J gene: TRBJ1-1
clone size: -
CDR3 protein: CASSSTTAMRTEAFF
CDR3 DNA: TGTGCCAGCAGTTCCACCACGGCCATGAGGACTGAAGCTTTCTTT

V gene: TRBV5-1
D gene: TRBD1
J gene: TRBJ2-3
clone size: -
CDR3 protein: CASSLEGQPWTDTQYF
CDR3 DNA: TGCGCCAGCAGCTTGGAGGGACAGCCCTGGACAGATACGCAGTATTTT